Shown below are 14 T cell receptor beta chains from a single sample sequenced in a study of blood T cell repertoires in COVID-19 (dated by TCRdb to about 2020). The protocol used for the library was the immunoSEQ multiplex PCR assay. This immuneACCESS table, as held by TCRdb, lists in-frame sequences with V and J called but not all clones. Of the missing ones, under half trace to an unresolved V gene in checked studies; the others have no known cause. The sample table records more than 110,000 clones; about nine tenths of these occur just once. The ten most abundant clones make up less than 5.5% of the sample. The specimen was PBMCs or T cells enriched from blood (not recorded which). These receptors were obtained from a man aged 50 or older who had recovered from COVID-19.

This clone was recorded only once. The chain employs TRBV6-2 or TRBV6-3 and TRBJ2-3; TRBD1 is a possible D gene (5 bases). The length of the CDR3 is 15 residues. Germline CDR1 reads MNHEY; CDR2 reads SVGEGT. With 2 bases removed from V and 4 bases from J, the gap between germline ends came to 13 bases. CDR3 region: CASSYGTGSPDTQYF. Here the CDR3 DNA reads TGTGCCAGCAGTTACGGCACAGGATCCCCAGATACGCAGTATTTT.

The V call is TRBV15, the J call TRBJ2-2; 9 bases agree with TRBD1. The junction had 6 bases not matched to a gene; V was cut back by 0 bases and J by 4 bases. The CDR3 is made up of 17 amino acids. CDR1 and CDR2 (germline): LNHNV, YYDKDF (reference sequence). CDR3 in DNA: TGTGCCACCAGCAGAGATAAGACAGGGGGTCGCACCGGGGAGCTGTTTTTT. This gives the protein CATSRDKTGGRTGELFF.

The J gene is TRBJ2-5, the V gene TRBV6-1, with 8 bases fitting TRBD1. V was pared by 0 bases and J by 5 bases, with 8 bases of the junction left unmatched. In germline, CDR1 is MNHNS, CDR2 SASEGT. This CDR3 has 16 residues. The CDR3 here is CASSEAITGGRETQYF. CDR3 nucleotides: TGTGCCAGCAGTGAAGCGATCACAGGGGGTAGGGAGACCCAGTACTTC.

CDR3: CASSVQGYWGNTEAFF. For the CDR3, the DNA is TGTGCCAGCAGTGTACAGGGATATTGGGGGAACACTGAAGCTTTCTTT. The J gene is TRBJ1-1, the V gene TRBV2, with TRBD1 as a possible D gene (6 bases). Germline lookup yields CDR1 SNHLY and CDR2 FYNNEI. This CDR3 region has 16 residues. The V and J ends lost 4 bases and 1 base respectively, with 16 bases between them. Supplemented by reference TRBV2 and TRBJ1-1, the full variable domain reads EPEVTQTPSHQVTQMGQEVILRCVPISNHLYFYWYRQILGQKVEFLVSFYNNEISEKSEIFDDQFSVERPDGSNFTLKIRSTKLEDSAMYFCASSVQGYWGNTEAFFGQGTRLTVV.

This clone was seen a few times. The chain uses TRBV10-3 and TRBJ1-2; 9 bases match TRBD1. The CDR3 contains 14 residues. V lost 5 bases to trimming and J lost 4 bases; unmatched junction nucleotides: 5. Germline CDR1 reads ENHRY; CDR2 reads SYGVKD. The CDR3 region has the DNA TGTGCCATCAGTTCCGGACAGGGGACCTATGGCTACACCTTC. Amino acids: CAISSGQGTYGYTF.

The V gene is TRBV7-3, the J gene TRBJ2-5; 7 bases match TRBD2. Trimming cost V 4 bases and J 3 bases; bases outside gene matches: 5. This CDR3 comprises 14 residues. The V gene's germline CDR1 is SGHTA and CDR2 FQGTGA. The CDR3 sequence: CASSSSGGEETQYF. CDR3 DNA sequence: TGTGCCAGCAGCTCTAGCGGAGGGGAAGAGACCCAGTACTTC.

This clone was recorded once. The chain uses TRBV5-1 and TRBJ1-3; 9 nucleotides match TRBD1. The CDR3 extends over 15 amino acids. Germline V gene lookup returns CDR1 SGHRS and CDR2 YFSETQ. J lost 2 bases, V lost 0 bases, and 0 bases had no gene match. The CDR3 protein is CASSLGTGAGNTIYF. CDR3 bases: TGCGCCAGCAGCTTGGGGACAGGGGCTGGAAACACCATATATTTT.

The CDR3 DNA sequence: TGCGCCAGCAGCCCCCTCAGGGGGTGGACTGAAGCTTTCTTT. Amino acid sequence: CASSPLRGWTEAFF. This chain joins TRBV4-3 and TRBJ1-1; 7 bases are shared with TRBD1. Germline values: CDR1 LGHNA, CDR2 YSLEER. The CDR3 is 14 amino acids. The ends lost 4 bases at V and 5 bases at J; junction bases unmatched: 7.

This clone was counted once. The CDR3 DNA sequence: TGTGCCAGCAGACCCGAAACTAGCGGGAGACAATCCGGGGAGCTGTTTTTT. Its protein is CASRPETSGRQSGELFF. The gene calls are TRBV7-9 and TRBJ2-2, with 11 positions matching TRBD2. CDR1 and CDR2 (germline): SEHNR, FQNEAQ (reference sequence). The CDR3 contains 17 residues. With 6 bases clipped from V and 6 bases from J, the junction kept 12 bases outside the gene matches. Full variable domain (rest looked up from reference TRBV7-9 and TRBJ2-2): DTGVSQNPRHKITKRGQNVTFRCDPISEHNRLYWYRQTLGQGPEFLTYFQNEAQLEKSRLLSDRFSAERPKGSFSTLEIQRTEQGDSAMYLCASRPETSGRQSGELFFGEGSRLTVL.

This chain connects TRBV7-3 to TRBJ2-5; 10 nucleotides match TRBD2. The CDR3 has 16 residues. The V gene's germline CDR1 is SGHTA and CDR2 FQGTGA. V lost 5 bases and J lost 2; bases outside the gene matches: 8. The CDR3 protein is CASSPTGTSEQETQYF. CDR3 coding DNA: TGTGCCAGCAGCCCTACCGGGACTAGCGAACAAGAGACCCAGTACTTC.

The chain recombines TRBV5-1 with TRBJ2-7; 7 nucleotides match TRBD1. This CDR3 contains 15 residues. The J segment lost 3 bases and the V segment lost 0 bases, leaving 6 bases of the junction unmatched. In germline, CDR1 is SGHRS, CDR2 YFSETQ. CDR3 sequence: CASSLEAGGVYEQYF. In DNA, the CDR3 is TGCGCCAGCAGCTTGGAGGCAGGGGGTGTCTACGAGCAGTACTTC. The full variable domain, in which reference TRBV5-1 and TRBJ2-7 provide the parts outside the CDR3, is KAGVTQTPRYLIKTRGQQVTLSCSPISGHRSVSWYQQTPGQGLQFLFEYFSETQRNKGNFPGRFSGRQFSNSRSEMNVSTLELGDSALYLCASSLEAGGVYEQYFGPGTRLTVT.

The chain links TRBV3-1 (or the pseudogene TRBV3-2) to TRBJ2-5; 8 bases line up with TRBD2. With 7 bases clipped from V and 3 bases from J, the junction kept 10 bases outside the gene matches. The CDR3 loop spans 15 amino acids. CDR1 and CDR2 from the germline V gene are LGHDT and YNNKEL (reference sequence). CDR3 residues: CASINPQAGEETQYF. The CDR3 nucleotides read TGTGCCAGCATCAACCCCCAAGCGGGGGAAGAGACCCAGTACTTC.

This rearrangement joins TRBV27 to TRBJ1-2; TRBD1 agrees at 12 bases. Germline loops: CDR1 MNHEY, CDR2 SMNVEV (reference sequence). This CDR3 is 16 amino acids long. V lost 5 bases and J lost 8; bases outside the gene matches: 12. Here the CDR3 DNA reads TGTGCCAGCAGTCTTTATGAGGGACAGGGGGCCTTAGGCTACACCTTC. Amino acid sequence: CASSLYEGQGALGYTF.

This clone was counted between two and nine times. The CDR3, as DNA: TGTGCCAGCAGTGTTGGAGTACTCTACGAGCAGTACGTC. Translated, it gives CASSVGVLYEQYV. The J gene is TRBJ2-7, the V gene TRBV6-4, with no clear D. CDR3 size: 13 residues. The germline V and J ends were trimmed by 4 bases and 3 bases, with 10 bases remaining between them. Germline CDR1 reads MRHNA; CDR2 reads SNTAGT.